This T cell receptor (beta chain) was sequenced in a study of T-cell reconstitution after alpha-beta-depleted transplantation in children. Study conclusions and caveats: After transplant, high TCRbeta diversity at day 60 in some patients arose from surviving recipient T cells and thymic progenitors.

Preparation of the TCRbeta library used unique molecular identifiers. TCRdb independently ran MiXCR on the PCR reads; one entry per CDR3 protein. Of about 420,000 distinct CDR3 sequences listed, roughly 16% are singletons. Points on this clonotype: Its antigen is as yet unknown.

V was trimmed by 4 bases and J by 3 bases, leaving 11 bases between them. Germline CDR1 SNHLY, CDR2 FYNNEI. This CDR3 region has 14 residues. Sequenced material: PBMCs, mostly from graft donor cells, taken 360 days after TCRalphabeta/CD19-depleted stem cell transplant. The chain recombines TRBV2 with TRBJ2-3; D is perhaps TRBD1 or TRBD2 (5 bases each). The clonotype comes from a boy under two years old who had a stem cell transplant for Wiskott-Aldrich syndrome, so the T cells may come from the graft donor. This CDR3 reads CASSVWGRTDTQYF. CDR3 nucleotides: TGTGCCAGCAGTGTATGGGGACGGACAGATACGCAGTATTTT.